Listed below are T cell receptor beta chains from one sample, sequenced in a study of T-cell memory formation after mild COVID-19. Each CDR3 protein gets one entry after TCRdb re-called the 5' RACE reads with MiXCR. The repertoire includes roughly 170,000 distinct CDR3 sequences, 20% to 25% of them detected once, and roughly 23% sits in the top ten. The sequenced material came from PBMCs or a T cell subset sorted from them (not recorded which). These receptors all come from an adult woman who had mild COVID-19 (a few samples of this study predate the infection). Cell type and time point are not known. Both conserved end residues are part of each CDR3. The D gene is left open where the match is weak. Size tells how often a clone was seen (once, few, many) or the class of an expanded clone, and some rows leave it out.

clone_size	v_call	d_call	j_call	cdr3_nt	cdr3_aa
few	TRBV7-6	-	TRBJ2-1	TGTGCCAGCAGCTGGAATCTGGACTGGAAGCAGTTCTTC	CASSWNLDWKQFF
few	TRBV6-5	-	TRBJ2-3	TGTGCCAGCAGTTTTGAGGGCCTACCAGATACGCAGTATTTT	CASSFEGLPDTQYF
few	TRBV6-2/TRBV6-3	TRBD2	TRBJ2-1	TGTGCCAGCAGTCCAGCGGGAGAGCCCTACAATGAGCAGTTCTTC	CASSPAGEPYNEQFF
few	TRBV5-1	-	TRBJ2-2	TGCGCCAGCAGCTTGGCGTATCGTACGAACACCGGGGAGCTGTTTTTT	CASSLAYRTNTGELFF
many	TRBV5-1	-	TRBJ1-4	TGCGCCAGCAGCTTGGGCCCGACAGCCGCCCTAGAAAAACTGTTTTTT	CASSLGPTAALEKLFF
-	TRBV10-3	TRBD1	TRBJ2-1	TGTGCCATCAGTGAGCCCGGTGTAGGTGACAGGGGGAACAATGAGCAGTTCTTC	CAISEPGVGDRGNNEQFF
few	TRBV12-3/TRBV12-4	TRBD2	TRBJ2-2	TGTGCCAGCACCCTCCTCACTAGCGGGGTTACCGGGGAGCTGTTTTTT	CASTLLTSGVTGELFF
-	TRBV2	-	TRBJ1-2	TGTGCCAGCAGTGAAGGTGGACGACAAGCATCGGATGGCTACACCTTC	CASSEGGRQASDGYTF
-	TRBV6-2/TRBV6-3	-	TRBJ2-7	TGTGCCAGCAGTTACCCGACAGACAAGTACTTC	CASSYPTDKYF
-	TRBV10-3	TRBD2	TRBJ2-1	TGTGCCATCAGTGAGTCGTGGGGCAGCGGGAGACCATACAATGAGCAGTTCTTC	CAISESWGSGRPYNEQFF
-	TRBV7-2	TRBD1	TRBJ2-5	TGTGCCAGCAGTCTTACAGGGGGCCTGGAGACCCAGTACTTC	CASSLTGGLETQYF
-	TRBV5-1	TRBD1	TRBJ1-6	TGCGCCAGCAGACCAGGACAGGGTCTGTATAATTCACCCCTCCACTTT	CASRPGQGLYNSPLHF
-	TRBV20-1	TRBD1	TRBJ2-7	TGCAGTACAGGGGCGACCTACGAGCAGTACTTC	CSTGATYEQYF
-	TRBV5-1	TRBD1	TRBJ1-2	TGCGCCAGCAGCTTGGGGGCAGGGGGCGATGACTATGGCTACACCTTC	CASSLGAGGDDYGYTF
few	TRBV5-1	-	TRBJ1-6	TGCGCCAGCAGCACTGACCGGGGTAATTCACCCCTCCACTTT	CASSTDRGNSPLHF
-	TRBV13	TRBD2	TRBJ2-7	TGTGCCAGCTCCGGGACTAGCGGGAGCGAGCAGTACTTC	CASSGTSGSEQYF
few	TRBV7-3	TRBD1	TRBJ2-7	TGTGCCAGCAGCGAAGGACAGGGGAACTACGAGCAGTACTTC	CASSEGQGNYEQYF
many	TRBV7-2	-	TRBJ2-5	TGTGCCAGCAGCTTAAGACAGGACCAAGAGACCCAGTACTTC	CASSLRQDQETQYF
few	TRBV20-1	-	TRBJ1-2	TGCAGTGCCCGGGCCCACAGAACTAACTATGGCTACACCTTC	CSARAHRTNYGYTF
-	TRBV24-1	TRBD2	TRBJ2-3	TGTGCCACCAGTGATTTGCAGCCGGCTAGCGGGGACGGCACAGATACGCAGTATTTT	CATSDLQPASGDGTDTQYF
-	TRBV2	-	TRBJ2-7	TGTGCCAGCACCCCACCCGATTCCTACGAGCAGTACTTC	CASTPPDSYEQYF
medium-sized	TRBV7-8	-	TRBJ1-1	TGTGCCAGCAGTTCCAGAGCAGGGGTGAACACTGAAGCTTTCTTT	CASSSRAGVNTEAFF
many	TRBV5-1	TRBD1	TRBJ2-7	TGCGCCAGCTCCCTCGGGACAGAGTCCTACGAGCAGTACTTC	CASSLGTESYEQYF
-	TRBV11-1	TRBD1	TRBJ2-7	TGTGCCAGCAGCCAGGACAGGACCTACGTGCAGTACTTC	CASSQDRTYVQYF
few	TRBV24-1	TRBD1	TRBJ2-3	TGTGCCACCAGTGGGACAGGGGAGACAGATACGCAGTATTTT	CATSGTGETDTQYF
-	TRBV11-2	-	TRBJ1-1	TGTGCCAGCAGTGACAGTGACACTGAAGCTTTCTTT	CASSDSDTEAFF
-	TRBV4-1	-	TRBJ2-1	TGCGCCAGCAGCCAAGAGGGACTGGAGACCTACAATGAGCAGTTCTTC	CASSQEGLETYNEQFF
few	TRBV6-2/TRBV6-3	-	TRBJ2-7	TGTGCCAGCACCCGGGACTTCTCCTACGAGCAGTACTTC	CASTRDFSYEQYF
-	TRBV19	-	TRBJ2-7	TGTGCCAGTAGTAATCTACAGGGACACTACGAGCAGTACTTC	CASSNLQGHYEQYF
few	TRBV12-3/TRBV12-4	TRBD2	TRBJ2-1	TGTGCCAGCAGTTTAGCACTAGCGGGGGGGCCGGTCCCCCATGAGCAGTTCTTC	CASSLALAGGPVPHEQFF
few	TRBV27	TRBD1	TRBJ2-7	TGTGCCAGCAGTCCCAGGGACAGGGTCTACGAGCAGTACTTC	CASSPRDRVYEQYF
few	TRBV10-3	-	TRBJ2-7	TGTGCCATCAGACCGGGGACGACCTACGAGCAGTACTTC	CAIRPGTTYEQYF
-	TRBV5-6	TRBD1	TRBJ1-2	TGTGCCAGCAGCCCTGATTCCGACAGGGCTGGCTACACCTTC	CASSPDSDRAGYTF
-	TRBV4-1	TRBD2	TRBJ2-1	TGCGCCAGCAGCCCAGAAGAAGGACTAGCGATCCACAATGAGCAGTTCTTC	CASSPEEGLAIHNEQFF
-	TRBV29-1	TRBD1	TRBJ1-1	TGCAGCGTAAGACAGGGTACGGCTTTCTTT	CSVRQGTAFF
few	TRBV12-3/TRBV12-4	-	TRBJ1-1	TGTGCCAGCAGCCCTTCTGATCAGGGGTGGACTGAAGCTTTCTTT	CASSPSDQGWTEAFF
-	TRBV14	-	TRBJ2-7	TGTGCCAGCAGCCAAGAAGGAGACAGCGTCTACGAGCAGTACTTC	CASSQEGDSVYEQYF
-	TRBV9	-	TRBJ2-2	TGTGCCAGCAGCGTGGGCGGCGGGAACACCGGGGAGCTGTTTTTT	CASSVGGGNTGELFF
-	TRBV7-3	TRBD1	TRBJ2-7	TGTGCCAGCAGCCCTCAGGGGGGACAGGGCTACGAGCAGTACTTC	CASSPQGGQGYEQYF
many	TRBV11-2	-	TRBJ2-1	TGTGCCAGCAGCTTACTAGAGTACAATGAGCAGTTCTTC	CASSLLEYNEQFF